This T cell receptor beta chain was recorded in a study of Tregs in tolerant kidney transplant recipients (dated by TCRdb to between 2018 and 2020). Notes on the research overall: Before combined kidney and bone marrow transplantation, this study identified donor-specific regulatory T cells using TCRbeta sequencing and then followed those same cells after transplant. Study-level results and caveats: Biological reproducibility was not directly addressed, though technical replication error appeared minimal. The study was constrained by small patient numbers, and validation of the findings is required in larger populations and under other immunosuppression protocols. Donor-specific Treg expansion exceeded global Treg expansion in tolerant patients, suggesting antigen-driven rather than nonspecific expansion. Because the PCR primers were changed over time for some patients, nucleotide-level comparison could not be performed across the samples from those patients. Expanding Tregs with activated donor B cells appeared to identify the most biologically relevant and donor-specific TCRbeta repertoire.

The sample's time point, from its label and the paper: 6 months after combined kidney and bone marrow transplant. Transplants used related donors with nonmyeloablative bone marrow transplantation; mixed chimerism was transient in the human trials. Thawed PBMCs were FACS-sorted into unstimulated Tregs (CD4+CD25+CD127-), CD4+ non-Tregs (CD4+CD25-), CD4 cells and CD8 cells. A few combined kidney and bone marrow transplant recipients from the ITN036ST trial were included as patients, and samples were available only from these trial subjects. Healthy control blood was processed to PBMCs with a Ficoll density gradient and then cryopreserved, whereas patient PBMCs were collected both before and after transplant. In regard to this clone: Its antigen is unknown. The sample holds no much larger clone one base away, and base qualities are not on file.

For TCRbeta CDR3 sequencing, genomic DNA was extracted from sorted cells using the QIAGEN DNeasy Blood and Tissue Kit. High-throughput TCRbeta CDR3 sequencing, including PCR amplification with bias correction and internal controls, was performed commercially through immunoSEQ. The paper's data handling went like this. Unique productive TCRbeta sequences were defined by CDR3 nucleotide sequence where primers matched, otherwise by CDR3 amino acid sequence with Vbeta and Jbeta genes. Sorting error was corrected by removing sequences shared between sorted populations at a frequency ratio of 2:1 or less, and the remaining shared sequences were assigned to the higher population. Donor-reactive sequences were defined as at least 5-fold expanded in CFSE-low cells versus unstimulated cells, with frequency of at least 0.01% in CFSE-low cells. Jensen-Shannon divergence calculated on the top 100 TCRbeta sequences ranked by frequency was used to measure repertoire divergence. For samples with multiple sequencing runs, sorting error was corrected in each run separately before the runs were combined. TCRdb's version of the immuneACCESS table is confined to in-frame rearrangements and falls short of the full clone set. An unresolved V gene accounts for under half of the shortfall where checked; the remainder is of unknown origin. V, J and clone size reflect that table, while D and trimming were determined from the DNA. Counted in this sample were 20,000 to 25,000 clones; roughly 80% of them appeared once. About 26% of the sample is taken by the ten largest.

Trimming accounts for 4 bases at V and 1 base at J, while the number of junction bases matched to no gene is 3. Based on the germline V gene, the CDR1 and CDR2 sequences are MGHRA and YSYEKL. The CDR3 runs 14 amino acids, cysteine and phenylalanine included. Only the CDR3 region is kept as DNA, spanning 42 bases read in frame from base 1. The sequenced sample was CD8+ T cells from blood (PBMCs), obtained 6 months after the transplant. The rearranged chain carries TRBV4-1 and TRBJ2-5, with 7 middle bases fitting TRBD1. The origin of this receptor is a human patient who received a combined kidney and bone marrow transplant. After a transplant, certain T cells may trace back to the graft donor. The nucleotide sequence reads as follows: TGCGCCAGCAGCCTCGGGACAGCCCAAGAGACCCAGTACTTC. Its amino acids are CASSLGTAQETQYF.